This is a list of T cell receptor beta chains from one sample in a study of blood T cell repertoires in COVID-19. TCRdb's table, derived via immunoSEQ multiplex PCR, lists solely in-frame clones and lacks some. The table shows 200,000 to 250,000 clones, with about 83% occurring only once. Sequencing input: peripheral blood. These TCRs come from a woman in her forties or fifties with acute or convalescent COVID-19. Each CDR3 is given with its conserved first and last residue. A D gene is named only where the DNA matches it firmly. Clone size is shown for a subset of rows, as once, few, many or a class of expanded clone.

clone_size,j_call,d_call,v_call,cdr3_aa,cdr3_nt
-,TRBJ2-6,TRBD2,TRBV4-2,CASSLGLAVSGANVLTF,TGTGCCAGCAGCCTCGGACTAGCGGTCTCTGGGGCCAACGTCCTGACTTTC
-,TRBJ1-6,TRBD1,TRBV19,CASSIGGTGDAPLHF,TGTGCCAGTAGTATTGGTGGGACAGGTGACGCACCCCTCCACTTT
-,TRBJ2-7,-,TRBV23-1,CASSQNRSAYEQYF,TGCGCCAGCAGTCAGAACCGTTCCGCGTACGAGCAGTACTTC
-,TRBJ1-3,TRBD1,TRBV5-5,CASSFGRGGRDSIYTIYF,TGTGCCAGCAGCTTCGGTAGAGGTGGCCGGGACAGCATCTACACCATATATTTT
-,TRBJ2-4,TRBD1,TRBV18,CASSPTTGVRAKNIQYF,TGTGCCAGCTCACCGACGACAGGGGTGAGAGCCAAAAACATTCAGTACTTC
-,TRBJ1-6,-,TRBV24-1,CATSDLGSGINSPLHF,TGTGCCACCAGTGATTTAGGGTCCGGGATAAATTCACCCCTCCACTTT
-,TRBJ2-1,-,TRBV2,CASSEGPNGYNEQFF,TGTGCCAGCAGTGAAGGACCAAACGGGTACAATGAGCAGTTCTTC
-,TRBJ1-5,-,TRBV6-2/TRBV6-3,CASSYLDSNQPQHF,TGTGCCAGCAGTTACTTAGATAGCAATCAGCCCCAGCATTTT
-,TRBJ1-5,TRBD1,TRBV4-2,CASSQEGQHNQPQHF,TGTGCCAGCAGCCAGGAGGGACAGCACAATCAGCCCCAGCATTTT
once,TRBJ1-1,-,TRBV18,CASSPPLGQGDTEAFF,TGTGCCAGCTCACCACCGTTGGGACAAGGGGACACTGAAGCTTTCTTT